This T cell receptor beta chain is drawn from a study of T cells in localized non-small cell lung cancer. The V and J ends lost 5 bases and 4 bases, in that order; junction bases with no gene match: 2. Germline CDR1 MNHGY, CDR2 SAAAGT. The CDR3 is 12 residues long. Measured with immunoSEQ multiplex PCR; TCRdb has only the in-frame clones, and not every one. The repertoire has about 2,600 clones, about 40% of them found once; the top ten carry 21%. Whole-study results and caveats: Among the top 100 tumor clones, a median 57 appeared in adjacent lung.

Two independent pathologists confirmed no atypia in lung taken at least 2 cm from tumor. With respect to this clone: Its cognate antigen is unknown.

This clonotype was sampled from a woman aged 40-75 years with stage II squamous cell lung carcinoma. V and J are TRBV6-8 and TRBJ2-7; 7 positions match TRBD1. Sequenced here: normal lung tissue next to the tumor, sampled before any cancer treatment. CDR3 region: CASSRDSYEQYF. Written as DNA, the CDR3 is TGTGCCAGCAGTCGGGACAGTTACGAGCAGTACTTC.